These T cell receptor beta chains were read from a single sample in a study of Graves' ophthalmopathy and Graves' hyperthyroidism. Via MiXCR, TCRdb re-called the multiplex PCR reads, giving one row per CDR3 protein. This sample has 600,000 to 700,000 distinct CDR3 sequences; 35% to 50% occur once, and the top ten carry roughly 3%. Sequenced material: peripheral blood. These receptors were collected from an adult man with Graves' ophthalmopathy. CDR3s include the opening cysteine and the closing phenylalanine or tryptophan. The order of the fields is D gene, clone size, J gene, V gene, CDR3 protein, CDR3 DNA. A D gene is named only where the DNA matches it firmly. Not every row has a clone size; where given, it reads once, few, many or a size class.

D: TRBD2; size: -; J: TRBJ2-2; V: TRBV12-3/TRBV12-4; CDR3: CATGTSGITGELFF; DNA: TGTGCTACTGGGACTAGCGGAATTACCGGGGAGCTGTTTTTT
D: -; size: -; J: TRBJ1-1; V: TRBV29-1; CDR3: CSVEDPGIGGAFF; DNA: TGCAGCGTTGAAGATCCAGGGATTGGCGGAGCTTTCTTT
D: -; size: many; J: TRBJ2-5; V: TRBV7-7; CDR3: CASSLVGSVGETQYF; DNA: TGTGCCAGCAGCTTAGTCGGGAGTGTGGGAGAGACCCAGTACTTC
D: -; size: -; J: TRBJ2-7; V: TRBV25-1; CDR3: CASQDGASSYEQYF; DNA: TGTGCCAGCCAAGACGGAGCCAGCTCCTACGAGCAGTACTTC
D: -; size: many; J: TRBJ2-5; V: TRBV29-1; CDR3: CSVYLETQYF; DNA: TGCAGCGTTTACCTCGAGACCCAGTACTTC
D: TRBD2; size: -; J: TRBJ2-1; V: TRBV14; CDR3: CASSQQAGGEQFF; DNA: TGTGCCAGCAGCCAACAAGCGGGGGGCGAGCAGTTCTTC
D: TRBD1; size: many; J: TRBJ2-7; V: TRBV7-9; CDR3: CASSLFEKTGNEQYF; DNA: TGTGCCAGCAGCTTATTCGAAAAGACAGGGAACGAGCAGTACTTC
D: TRBD1; size: -; J: TRBJ1-5; V: TRBV7-9; CDR3: CASSLALDRTAIGGNQPQHF; DNA: TGTGCCAGCAGCTTAGCGTTGGACAGGACCGCCATAGGAGGCAATCAGCCCCAGCATTTT
D: TRBD1; size: -; J: TRBJ1-5; V: TRBV5-1; CDR3: CASSLQRTGGRETQHF; DNA: TGCGCCAGCAGCTTACAACGGACAGGGGGAAGGGAGACCCAGCATTTT
D: TRBD2; size: many; J: TRBJ2-5; V: TRBV7-7; CDR3: CASSSGTGGPETQYF; DNA: TGTGCCAGCAGCTCCGGGACGGGAGGCCCAGAGACCCAGTACTTC
D: -; size: many; J: TRBJ2-7; V: TRBV5-1; CDR3: CASSSGESYEQYF; DNA: TGCGCCAGCAGCTCGGGTGAGAGCTACGAGCAGTACTTC
D: TRBD1; size: many; J: TRBJ2-7; V: TRBV2; CDR3: CASTGQNRYEQYF; DNA: TGTGCCAGCACGGGACAGAATCGCTACGAGCAGTACTTC
D: -; size: -; J: TRBJ1-1; V: TRBV6-6; CDR3: CASSYFPGGSEAFF; DNA: TGTGCCAGCAGTTACTTTCCTGGTGGAAGTGAAGCTTTCTTT
D: TRBD2; size: many; J: TRBJ2-5; V: TRBV10-2; CDR3: CASTGTNLQETQYF; DNA: TGCGCCAGCACTGGGACTAATCTACAAGAGACCCAGTACTTC
D: -; size: once; J: TRBJ2-1; V: TRBV2; CDR3: CARGEGLHEQFF; DNA: TGTGCCAGGGGTGAGGGGCTCCATGAGCAGTTCTTC
D: TRBD1; size: -; J: TRBJ1-5; V: TRBV19; CDR3: CASRGVVGRQPQHF; DNA: TGTGCCAGCAGGGGGGTTGTTGGGAGACAGCCCCAGCATTTT